Reported below is one TCR beta chain. The antigen is not known. The sample belongs to a study of shared clonotypes between healthy human individuals. Naive CD8 cells were CD45RO-negative, positively selected for CCR7, excluding terminally differentiated effector memory CD45RA+ cells. Authors' processing steps: ImmunoSEQ output held junction-only sequences without quality scores, so filtering differed. Clones were read by immunoSEQ multiplex PCR, and TCRdb kept only the in-frame ones, dropping some. V, J and clone size were drawn from that table, and D and trimming were deduced from the DNA. The sample carries about 2 million clones, 85% to 95% recorded once. The germline CDR1 and CDR2 sequences are SQVTM and ANQGSEA. This CDR3 has 15 amino acids. The V segment lost 7 bases and the J segment 0 bases; nucleotides outside the gene matches: 11. General study results and limits: In having few donors, the study represented limited genetic and exposure-history diversity. Blood was the sole source, and tissue repertoires probably differ. Memory subsets had estimated richness that was generally smaller than that of naive subsets.

Sequenced material: naive CD8+ T cells sorted from blood. The TCR originated in a man between 18 and 35 years old in good health. The V and J genes are TRBV29-1 and TRBJ1-2, with 7 bases lining up with TRBD1. This chain's CDR3 is CSALPRQGANYGYTF. The DNA of the CDR3 is TGCAGCGCCCTTCCTAGGCAGGGGGCTAACTATGGCTACACCTTC. The complete variable domain, with remaining parts taken from reference TRBV29-1 and TRBJ1-2, reads SAVISQKPSRDICQRGTSLTIQCQVDSQVTMMFWYRQQPGQSLTLIATANQGSEATYESGFVIDKFPISRPNLTFSTLTVSNMSPEDSSIYLCSALPRQGANYGYTFGSGTRLTVV.